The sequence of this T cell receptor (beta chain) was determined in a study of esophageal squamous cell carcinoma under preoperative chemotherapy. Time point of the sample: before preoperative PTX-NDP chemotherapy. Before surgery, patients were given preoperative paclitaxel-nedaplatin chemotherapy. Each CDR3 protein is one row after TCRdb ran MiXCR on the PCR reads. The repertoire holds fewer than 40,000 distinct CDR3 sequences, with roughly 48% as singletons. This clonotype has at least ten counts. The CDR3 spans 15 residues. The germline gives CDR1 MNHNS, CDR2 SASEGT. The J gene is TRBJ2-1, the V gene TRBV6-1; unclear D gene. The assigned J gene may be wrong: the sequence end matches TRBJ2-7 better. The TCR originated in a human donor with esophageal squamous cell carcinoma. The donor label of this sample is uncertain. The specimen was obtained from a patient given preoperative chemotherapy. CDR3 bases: TGTGCCAGCAGTGAAGCCGAAGGCGTGATCTACGAGCAGTACTTC. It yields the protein CASSEAEGVIYEQYF.